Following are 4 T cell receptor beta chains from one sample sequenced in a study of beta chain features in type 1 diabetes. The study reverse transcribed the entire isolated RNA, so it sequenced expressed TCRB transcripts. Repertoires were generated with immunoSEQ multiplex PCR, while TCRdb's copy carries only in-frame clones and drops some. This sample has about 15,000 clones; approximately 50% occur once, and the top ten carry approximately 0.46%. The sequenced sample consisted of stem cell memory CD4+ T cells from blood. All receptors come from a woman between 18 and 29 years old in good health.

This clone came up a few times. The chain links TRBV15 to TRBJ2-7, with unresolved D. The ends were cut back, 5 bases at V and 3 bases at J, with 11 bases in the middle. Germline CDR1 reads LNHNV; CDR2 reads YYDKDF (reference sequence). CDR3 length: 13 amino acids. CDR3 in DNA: TGTGCCACCAGCCTCATGAGGCTCTACGAGCAGTACTTC. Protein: CATSLMRLYEQYF.

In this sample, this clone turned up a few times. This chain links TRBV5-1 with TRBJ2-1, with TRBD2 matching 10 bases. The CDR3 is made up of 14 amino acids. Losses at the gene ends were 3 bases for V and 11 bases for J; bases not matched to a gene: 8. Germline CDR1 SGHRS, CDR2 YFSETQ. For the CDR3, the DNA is TGCGCCAGCAGCTCCACTAGCGGGGCCGAACAGCAGTTCTTC. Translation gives CASSSTSGAEQQFF.

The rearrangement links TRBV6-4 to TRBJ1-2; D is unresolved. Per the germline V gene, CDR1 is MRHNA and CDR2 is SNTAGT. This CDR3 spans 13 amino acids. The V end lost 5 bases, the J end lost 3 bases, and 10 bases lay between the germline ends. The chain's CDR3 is CASSSRIHYGYTF. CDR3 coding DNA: TGTGCCAGCAGTTCGAGGATCCACTATGGCTACACCTTC.

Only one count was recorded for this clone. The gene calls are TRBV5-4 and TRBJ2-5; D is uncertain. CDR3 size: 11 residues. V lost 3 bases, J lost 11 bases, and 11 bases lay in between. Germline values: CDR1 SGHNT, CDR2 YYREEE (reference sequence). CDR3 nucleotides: TGTGCCAGCAGCTCCTTTGAGGAGCAGTACTTC. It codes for CASSSFEEQYF.